Following are 30 T cell receptor beta chains from one sample sequenced in a study of control samples from healthy donors and cancer patients. Only in-frame clones appear in the TCRdb table, and some are missing; sequencing was by immunoSEQ multiplex PCR. The table lists 75,000 to 100,000 clones, approximately 82% of them singletons, with 2% in the top ten. The sample consisted of blood. These receptors were taken from a man in his fifties or sixties in good health.

V gene TRBV3-1 (or the pseudogene TRBV3-2) combines with J gene TRBJ2-7; 7 nucleotides agree with TRBD1. This CDR3 has 14 amino acids. V trimming: 2 bases; J trimming: 3 bases; junction bases outside the gene matches: 4. From germline, CDR1 is LGHDT and CDR2 YNNKEL (reference sequence). The DNA of the CDR3 is TGTGCCAGCAGCCAAAGACCAGGGGGCTACGAGCAGTACTTC. It yields the protein CASSQRPGGYEQYF.

The chain couples TRBV15 to TRBJ2-3; D call uncertain. Germline assignment: CDR1 LNHNV and CDR2 YYDKDF (reference sequence). This CDR3 is built from 15 residues. Trimming pared 0 bases from V and 4 bases from J, leaving 11 bases between. The CDR3 region is CATSRERGGADTQYF. CDR3 DNA: TGTGCCACCAGCAGAGAGCGAGGCGGCGCAGATACGCAGTATTTT.

About this clone itself: Other DNA sequences within the sample encode an identical CDR3. This chain connects TRBV30 to TRBJ2-5; D call uncertain. V lost 1 base and J lost 5, with 11 bases in between. CDR1 GTSNPN and CDR2 SVGIG come from the germline V gene (reference sequence). This CDR3 contains 13 residues. The CDR3 DNA sequence: TGTGCCTGGAGTGGTCGGGCTGGGGAGACCCAGTACTTC. Its protein product is CAWSGRAGETQYF.

The genes are TRBV13 and TRBJ2-1; the match to TRBD1 covers 11 bases. Unmatched junction bases numbered 8, after V lost 4 bases and J lost 9 bases. The CDR3 runs to 15 residues. Per germline, CDR1 PRHDT and CDR2 FYEKMQ (reference sequence). Here the CDR3 reads CASSSWTGGGTEQFF. Here the CDR3 DNA reads TGTGCCAGCAGCTCCTGGACAGGGGGCGGGACTGAGCAGTTCTTC.

The chain's CDR3 is CASSSTRGQAFF. In DNA, the CDR3 is TGTGCCAGTAGTTCCACCAGGGGGCAAGCTTTCTTT. The rearrangement uses TRBV19 and TRBJ1-1; 8 bases are a match to TRBD1. V lost 5 bases, J lost 9 bases, and 5 bases stayed unmatched. Germline CDR1 is LNHDA and CDR2 is SQIVND (reference sequence). The length of the CDR3 is 12 residues.

The chain joins TRBV19 to TRBJ1-1, with D possibly being TRBD1 (5 bases). The germline V gene has CDR1 LNHDA and CDR2 SQIVND (reference sequence). This CDR3 spans 15 amino acids. V gave up 6 bases and J gave up 2 bases, with 16 bases separating them. The CDR3 nucleotides are TGTGCCAGTAGACCCCGGACACTGACCAACACTGAAGCTTTCTTT. This encodes CASRPRTLTNTEAFF. The full variable domain, completed using reference TRBV19 and TRBJ1-1, is DGGITQSPKYLFRKEGQNVTLSCEQNLNHDAMYWYRQDPGQGLRLIYYSQIVNDFQKGDIAEGYSVSREKKESFPLTVTSAQKNPTAFYLCASRPRTLTNTEAFFGQGTRLTVV.

This clone was counted a single time. The chain has TRBV30 and TRBJ1-3; TRBD1 matches at 9 bases. CDR3 length equals 15 residues. With V trimmed by 3 bases and J by 3 bases, 6 bases remained unmatched. Germline V gene lookup returns CDR1 GTSNPN and CDR2 SVGIG (reference sequence). CDR3 bases: TGTGCCTGGAGGAACAGGGGGCTGGTTGGAAACACCATATATTTT. This sequence encodes CAWRNRGLVGNTIYF.

The chain employs TRBV9 and TRBJ1-6; D not certain. The V end was cut by 4 bases, the J end by 8 bases, with 13 bases between. From germline, CDR1 is SGDLS and CDR2 YYNGEE. The CDR3 loop spans 14 amino acids. In nucleotides, the CDR3 is TGTGCCAGCAGCCCCAGGCAGTGGGATTCACCCCTCCACTTT. Translation: CASSPRQWDSPLHF.

The V and J genes are TRBV2 and TRBJ2-1; 7 bases are shared with TRBD2. Germline CDR1 and CDR2: SNHLY and FYNNEI. This CDR3 contains 16 residues. The ends lost 6 bases at V and 5 bases at J; junction bases unmatched: 13. The CDR3 nucleotides are TGTGCCAGCAGGGCAATTAGGGGCGCGGGGGACAATGAGCAGTTCTTC. Translation gives CASRAIRGAGDNEQFF.

V and J are TRBV28 and TRBJ2-3; D is unresolved. CDR3 length: 14 residues. Trimming took off 3 bases at V and 2 bases at J, with 9 bases between the two ends. CDR1 is MDHEN and CDR2 is SYDVKM in the germline V gene. CDR3 region: CASSLRPYTDTQYF. The CDR3 region has the DNA TGTGCCAGCAGTTTGAGACCCTACACAGATACGCAGTATTTT.

The chain joins TRBV6-5 to TRBJ1-1; a possible D gene is TRBD1 (5 bases). The germline V gene encodes CDR1 MNHEY and CDR2 SVGAGI. Trimming stripped 6 bases from V and 1 base from J, with 9 bases between. This CDR3 is 13 amino acids long. CDR3 nucleotide sequence: TGTGCCAGCAGCCTTGGACAGAACACTGAAGCTTTCTTT. Translation: CASSLGQNTEAFF.

CDR3 in amino acids: CASSYSRSVAKNIQYF. DNA for the CDR3: TGTGCCAGCAGTTACTCCCGAAGCGTAGCCAAAAACATTCAGTACTTC. The V and J genes are TRBV6-5 and TRBJ2-4; D unclear. The germline V and J ends were trimmed by 0 bases and 0 bases, with 9 bases remaining between them. The CDR3 is 16 residues long. Germline assignment: CDR1 MNHEY and CDR2 SVGAGI.

This chain links TRBV7-8 with TRBJ2-3; weak D call: TRBD2 (5 bases). Germline CDR1 SGHVS, CDR2 FQNEAQ. CDR3 size: 12 residues. Deletions cut 5 bases from V and 14 bases from J, with 17 bases between. CDR3 bases: TGTGCCAGCAGCCTTGCTAGCATCCGCCCGTATTTT. Amino acids: CASSLASIRPYF.

This chain uses TRBV7-2 with TRBJ1-6; maybe TRBD1 (6 bases). This CDR3 spans 16 amino acids. Per germline, CDR1 SGHTA and CDR2 FQGNSA. Trimming shortened V by 2 bases and J by 9 bases, and 17 bases separated the two germline ends. The CDR3 protein is CASSLTQGLSSSPLHF. The CDR3 nucleotides read TGTGCCAGCAGCTTAACACAGGGACTTTCTAGTTCACCCCTCCACTTT.

The rearrangement uses TRBV12-3 or TRBV12-4 and TRBJ2-3; TRBD1 or TRBD2 may be the D gene (5 bases each). This CDR3 spans 13 amino acids. Trimming left V 6 bases short and J 1 base short, with 8 bases between. CDR3 in amino acids: CASRLGGTDTQYF. The CDR3 DNA reads TGTGCCAGCAGACTAGGGGGCACAGATACGCAGTATTTT.

This clone was counted only a few times. The CDR3 loop reads CASSLGMGEKLFF. As DNA, the CDR3 is TGTGCCAGCAGTTTGGGTATGGGGGAAAAACTGTTTTTT. V gene TRBV12-3 or TRBV12-4 combines with J gene TRBJ1-4, with D unresolved. V was trimmed by 3 bases and J by 8 bases, leaving 10 bases between them. CDR3 length: 13 residues.

This clone was seen a few times. CDR3 nucleotide sequence: TGCGCCAGCAGACCGAGGTCCGAGTACTATGAAGCTTTCTTT. Amino acids: CASRPRSEYYEAFF. This chain uses TRBV5-1 with TRBJ1-1; D remains unclear. The CDR3 length is 14 residues. The germline V gene encodes CDR1 SGHRS and CDR2 YFSETQ. Between the trimmed V and J ends, which lost 5 bases and 7 bases, there was a span of 18 bases.

This chain connects TRBV5-1 to TRBJ1-1; TRBD1 aligns across 8 bases. The junction had 2 bases not matched to a gene; V was cut back by 3 bases and J by 1 base. In germline, CDR1 is SGHRS, CDR2 YFSETQ. The CDR3 totals 14 residues. CDR3 loop: CASSSDRANTEAFF. The CDR3 DNA reads as TGCGCCAGCAGCTCGGACAGGGCGAACACTGAAGCTTTCTTT.

This chain connects TRBV14 to TRBJ1-1, with no clear D. Trimming cost V 0 bases and J 4 bases, with 18 bases left between them. The CDR3 sequence is 17 residues long. Germline V gene data show CDR1 as SGHDN and CDR2 as FVKESK. DNA for the CDR3: TGTGCCAGCAGCCAAGATCTTTTGGCAGAGTACGTCACTGAAGCTTTCTTT. Translation: CASSQDLLAEYVTEAFF.

This clone was picked up a small number of times. The rearrangement joins TRBV4-1 to TRBJ1-2; D remains ambiguous. Trimming removed 1 base at V and 4 bases at J, with 16 bases between. The germline gives CDR1 MGHRA, CDR2 YSYEKL. This CDR3 is 16 amino acids long. The CDR3 here is CASSQVPVNSGYGYTF. DNA of the CDR3: TGCGCCAGCAGCCAAGTTCCCGTGAATTCTGGCTATGGCTACACCTTC.

The rearrangement joins TRBV27 to TRBJ2-4, with TRBD2 identical over 11 bases. The CDR3 covers 18 residues. Germline CDR1 reads MNHEY; CDR2 reads SMNVEV (reference sequence). With 5 bases clipped from V and 8 bases from J, the junction kept 17 bases outside the gene matches. This chain's CDR3 is CASSPSYLAGGPPDIQYF. The DNA for the CDR3 is TGTGCCAGCAGTCCCTCGTACTTAGCGGGAGGGCCTCCGGACATTCAGTACTTC.

The chain employs TRBV5-5 and TRBJ2-3; the D gene is possibly TRBD2 (6 bases). Germline values: CDR1 SGHKS, CDR2 YYEKEE (reference sequence). The CDR3 has 15 residues. The germline V and J ends were trimmed by 1 base and 3 bases, with 12 bases remaining between them. The CDR3 spells CASSLLRGATDTQYF. The CDR3 DNA sequence: TGTGCCAGCAGCTTGTTGCGGGGAGCAACAGATACGCAGTATTTT.

CDR3 sequence reads: CASSFGQGGYEQYF. The CDR3 nucleotides read TGTGCCAGCTCATTTGGACAGGGCGGGTACGAGCAGTACTTC. This chain joins TRBV6-5 and TRBJ2-7; 8 bases are a match to TRBD1. The CDR3 totals 14 residues. Unmatched junction bases numbered 10, after V lost 8 bases and J lost 4 bases. Germline CDR1 is MNHEY and CDR2 is SVGAGI.

V usage is TRBV5-1 and J usage is TRBJ1-1; 8 nucleotides match TRBD1. CDR1 and CDR2 from the germline V gene are SGHRS and YFSETQ. CDR3 length: 15 amino acids. V shed 3 bases and J 4 bases; nucleotides not matched to a gene: 8. The CDR3 bases are TGCGCCAGCAGCTCCAGGGGGCGCTCGGGCACTGAAGCTTTCTTT. Translating it yields CASSSRGRSGTEAFF.

This chain links TRBV6-4 with TRBJ2-4, with 8 bases matching TRBD1. Germline CDR1 MRHNA, CDR2 SNTAGT. The CDR3 extends over 15 amino acids. With V trimmed by 7 bases and J by 3 bases, 8 bases remained unmatched. The CDR3 loop reads CASTTLTGGKNIQYF. DNA of the CDR3: TGTGCCAGCACCACCCTCACAGGGGGCAAAAACATTCAGTACTTC.

The CDR3 loop is CASSQGQGLLGEQYF. As DNA, the CDR3 is TGTGCCAGCAGTCAAGGACAGGGACTATTAGGCGAGCAGTACTTC. The rearrangement links TRBV6-6 to TRBJ2-7, with D possibly being TRBD1 (8 bases). Trimming removed 5 bases from V and 6 bases from J, with 20 bases in between. The germline CDR1 and CDR2 sequences are MNHNY and SVGAGI (reference sequence). The CDR3 is 15 residues long.

This chain joins TRBV29-1 and TRBJ1-4; TRBD1 might be the D (6 bases). CDR3 length: 14 residues. V was pared by 6 bases and J by 4 bases, with 15 bases between. Germline V gene sequence: CDR1 SQVTM, CDR2 ANQGSEA. The CDR3: CSVPRQASNEKLFF. CDR3 nucleotide sequence: TGCAGCGTCCCTAGACAGGCCAGTAATGAAAAACTGTTTTTT.

The chain employs TRBV11-3 and TRBJ2-1; weak D call: TRBD2 (5 bases). Per the germline V gene, CDR1 is SGHNT and CDR2 is YENEEA. The CDR3 runs 15 residues. The germline V and J ends were trimmed by 1 base and 1 base, with 8 bases remaining between them. The CDR3 region has the DNA TGTGCCAGCAGCTTAGTGGGAGCGTCCTACAATGAGCAGTTCTTC. Encoded protein: CASSLVGASYNEQFF.

This chain connects TRBV6-6 to TRBJ1-1; D is undetermined. This CDR3 region has 14 residues. Trimming removed 2 bases at V and 4 bases at J, with 11 bases between. Per germline, CDR1 MNHNY and CDR2 SVGAGI (reference sequence). CDR3 DNA sequence: TGTGCCAGCAGTTACGGATCCCAGTTCACTGAAGCTTTCTTT. Its protein is CASSYGSQFTEAFF.

The gene calls are TRBV30 and TRBJ2-3; 10 bases fit TRBD2. Trimming removed 5 bases from V and 3 bases from J; junction bases left unmatched: 8. The germline V gene has CDR1 GTSNPN and CDR2 SVGIG (reference sequence). The CDR3 extends over 15 amino acids. In nucleotides, the CDR3 is TGTGCCTGGGACGGACTAGCGGTTGCTACAGATACGCAGTATTTT. This codes for CAWDGLAVATDTQYF.